Ten or more counts support the clone carrying this T cell receptor beta chain. This sample's TCRbeta library carried unique molecular identifier barcodes. One entry per CDR3 protein results from TCRdb running MiXCR on the PCR reads. The sample has about 580,000 distinct CDR3 sequences; under 25% are singletons. Trimming took 0 bases from V and 1 from J, leaving 9 bases between them. This CDR3 is 15 amino acids long. Germline values: CDR1 LGHNA, CDR2 YNFKEQ. This sample was taken from a study of T-cell reconstitution after alpha-beta-depleted transplantation in children. This chain links TRBV4-2 with TRBJ1-1; D ambiguous. The clonotype originates from a boy younger than two who had a stem cell transplant for acute myeloid leukemia, so the T cells may come from the graft donor. Source: PBMCs, mostly from graft donor cells, taken 360 days after TCRalphabeta/CD19-depleted stem cell transplant. In DNA form, the CDR3 reads TGTGCCAGCAGCCAAGATGAAGGGTGGAACACTGAAGCTTTCTTT. It yields the protein CASSQDEGWNTEAFF.